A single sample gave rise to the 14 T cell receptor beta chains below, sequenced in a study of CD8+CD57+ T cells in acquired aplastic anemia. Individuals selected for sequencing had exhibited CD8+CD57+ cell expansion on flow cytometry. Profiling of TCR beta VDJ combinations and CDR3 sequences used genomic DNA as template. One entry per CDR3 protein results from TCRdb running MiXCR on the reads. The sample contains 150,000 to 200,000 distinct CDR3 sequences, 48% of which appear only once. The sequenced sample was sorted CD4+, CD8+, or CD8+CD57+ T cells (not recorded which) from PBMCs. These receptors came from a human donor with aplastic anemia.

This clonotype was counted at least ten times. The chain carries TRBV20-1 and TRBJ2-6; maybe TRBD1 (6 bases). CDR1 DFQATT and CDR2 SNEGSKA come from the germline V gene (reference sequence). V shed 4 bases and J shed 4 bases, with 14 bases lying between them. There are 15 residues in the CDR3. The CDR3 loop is CSATQQGSGANVLTF. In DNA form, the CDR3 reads TGCAGTGCTACCCAACAGGGTTCCGGGGCCAACGTCCTGACTTTC.

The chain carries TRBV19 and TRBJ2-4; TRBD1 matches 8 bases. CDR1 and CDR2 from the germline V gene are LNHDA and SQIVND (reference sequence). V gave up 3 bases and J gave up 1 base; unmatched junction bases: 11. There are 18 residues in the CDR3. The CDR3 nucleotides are TGTGCCAGTAGTATCGGTTGGACAGGGACCTCTGCCAAAAACATTCAGTACTTC. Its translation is CASSIGWTGTSAKNIQYF.

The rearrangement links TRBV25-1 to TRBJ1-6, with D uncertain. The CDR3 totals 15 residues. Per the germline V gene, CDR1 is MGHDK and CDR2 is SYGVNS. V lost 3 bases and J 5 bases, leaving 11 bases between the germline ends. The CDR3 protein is CASSDGTIDNSPLHF. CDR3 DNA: TGTGCCAGCAGTGATGGCACGATCGATAATTCACCCCTCCACTTT.

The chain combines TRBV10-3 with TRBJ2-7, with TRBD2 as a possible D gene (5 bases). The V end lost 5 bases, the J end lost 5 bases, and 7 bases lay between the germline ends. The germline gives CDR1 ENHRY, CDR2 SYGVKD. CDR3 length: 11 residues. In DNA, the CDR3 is TGTGCCATCAGTCCCGGGGACGAGCAGTACTTC. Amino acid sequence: CAISPGDEQYF.

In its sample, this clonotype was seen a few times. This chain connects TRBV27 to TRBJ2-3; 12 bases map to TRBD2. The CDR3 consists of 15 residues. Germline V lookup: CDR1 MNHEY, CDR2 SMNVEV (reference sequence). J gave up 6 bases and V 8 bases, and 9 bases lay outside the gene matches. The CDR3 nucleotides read TGTGCCAGCCGCCTAGCGGGAGGGCCGTGGGATACGCAGTATTTT. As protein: CASRLAGGPWDTQYF.

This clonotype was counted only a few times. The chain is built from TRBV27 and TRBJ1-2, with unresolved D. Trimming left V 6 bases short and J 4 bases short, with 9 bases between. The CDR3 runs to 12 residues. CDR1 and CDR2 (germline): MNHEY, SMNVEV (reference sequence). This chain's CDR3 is CASSPWGYGYTF. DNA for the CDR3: TGTGCCAGCAGCCCCTGGGGCTATGGCTACACCTTC.

CDR3 DNA sequence: TGCAGTGCTAGAGATACGAAGGAAGAGACCCAGTACTTC. Protein sequence: CSARDTKEETQYF. The rearrangement uses TRBV20-1 and TRBJ2-5; D ambiguous. The germline V gene encodes CDR1 DFQATT and CDR2 SNEGSKA (reference sequence). The germline V and J ends were trimmed by 0 bases and 3 bases, with 8 bases remaining between them. The CDR3 length is 13 residues.

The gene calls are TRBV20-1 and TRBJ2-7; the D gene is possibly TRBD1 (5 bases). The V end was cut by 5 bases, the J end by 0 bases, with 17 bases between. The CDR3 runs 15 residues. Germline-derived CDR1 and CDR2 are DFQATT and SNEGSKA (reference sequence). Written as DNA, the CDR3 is TGCAGTGCTTTGGCCCCGGACACCGACTCCTACGAGCAGTACTTC. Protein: CSALAPDTDSYEQYF.

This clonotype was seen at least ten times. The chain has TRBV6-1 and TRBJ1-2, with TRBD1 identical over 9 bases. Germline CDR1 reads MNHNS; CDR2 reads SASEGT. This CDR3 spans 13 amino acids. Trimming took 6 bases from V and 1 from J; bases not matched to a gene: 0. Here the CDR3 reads CASRDRGNYGYTF. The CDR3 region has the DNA TGTGCCAGCAGGGACAGGGGTAACTATGGCTACACCTTC.

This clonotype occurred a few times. CDR3 coding DNA: TGTGCCAGCTCACCGGCCAGGGGGATCTACGAGCAGTACTTC. This codes for CASSPARGIYEQYF. V and J are TRBV18 and TRBJ2-7; TRBD1 matches 7 bases. Losses at the gene ends were 3 bases for V and 3 bases for J; bases not matched to a gene: 5. The germline V gene has CDR1 KGHSH and CDR2 LQKENI. CDR3 length: 14 residues.

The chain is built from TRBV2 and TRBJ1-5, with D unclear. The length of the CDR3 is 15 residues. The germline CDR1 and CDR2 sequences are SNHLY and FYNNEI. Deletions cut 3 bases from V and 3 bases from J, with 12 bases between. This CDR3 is CASSDARQYNQPQHF. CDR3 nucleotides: TGTGCCAGCAGTGACGCCCGGCAGTACAATCAGCCCCAGCATTTT.

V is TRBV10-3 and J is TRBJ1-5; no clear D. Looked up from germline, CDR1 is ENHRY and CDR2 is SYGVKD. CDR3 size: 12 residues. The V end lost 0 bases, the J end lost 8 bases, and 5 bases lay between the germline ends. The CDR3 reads CAISESTEPQHF. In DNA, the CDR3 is TGTGCCATCAGTGAGTCGACTGAGCCCCAGCATTTT.

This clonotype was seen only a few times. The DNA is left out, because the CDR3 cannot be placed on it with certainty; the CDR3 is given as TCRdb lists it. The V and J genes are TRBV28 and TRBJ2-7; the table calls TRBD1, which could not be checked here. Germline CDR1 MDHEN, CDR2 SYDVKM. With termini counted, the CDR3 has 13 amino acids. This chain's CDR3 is CASILGGRDEQYF.

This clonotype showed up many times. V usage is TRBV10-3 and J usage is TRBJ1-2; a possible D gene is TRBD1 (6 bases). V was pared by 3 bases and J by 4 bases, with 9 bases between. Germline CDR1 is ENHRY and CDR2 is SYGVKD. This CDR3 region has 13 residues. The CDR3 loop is CAISEGGGYGYTF. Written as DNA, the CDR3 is TGTGCCATCAGTGAAGGGGGGGGCTATGGCTACACCTTC.